The 32 T cell receptor beta chains below all came from one sample that was sequenced in a study of T cells in Graves' hyperthyroidism and ophthalmopathy (dated by TCRdb to the late 2010s). The library was produced with multiplex PCR. The reads were generated on an Illumina HiSeq 2000. The TCR beta CDR3 regions were amplified from the RNA transcripts. The TCR CDR3 was subjected to a first round of RT-PCR using the HTBI primer set and the Qiagen OneStep RT-PCR kit. TCRdb took the public reads, trimmed them with fastp at Q25, ran MiXCR for clone calling and kept in-frame beta chains. One record per CDR3 amino acid sequence lists the most common genes and DNA. In all, the sample holds fewer than 300,000 distinct CDR3 sequences, and 12% to 15% of those were seen once. In total, the top ten clones hold 30% of the sample. The sequenced sample was blood. These receptors were obtained from a woman in her fifties or sixties with Graves' hyperthyroidism that later progressed to Graves' ophthalmopathy.

In its sample, this clonotype was seen many times. The chain couples TRBV5-1 to TRBJ1-1; D uncertain. V was pared by 4 bases and J by 7 bases, with 14 bases between. Germline V lookup: CDR1 SGHRS, CDR2 YFSETQ. The CDR3 totals 13 residues. The CDR3: CASSLRPQVEAFF. As DNA, the CDR3 is TGCGCCAGCAGCCTCCGACCGCAAGTTGAAGCTTTCTTT.

This clonotype was observed many times. This sequence joins TRBV28 and TRBJ1-3, with D unclear. CDR3 size: 14 residues. CDR1 and CDR2 from the germline V gene are MDHEN and SYDVKM. Trimming cost V 6 bases and J 0 bases, with 9 bases left between them. As DNA, the CDR3 is TGTGCCAGCAGCCCGGGAGCCTCTGGAAACACCATATATTTT. Translated: CASSPGASGNTIYF.

This clonotype was found a few times. This chain joins TRBV28 and TRBJ2-7, with D perhaps given as TRBD1 or TRBD2 (7 bases each). The CDR3 totals 16 residues. Germline CDR1 reads MDHEN; CDR2 reads SYDVKM. V was cut by 4 bases and J by 4 bases, with 20 bases left in between. CDR3 nucleotide sequence: TGTGCCAGCAGTTCCGACAGGGAGGGCCCAAAATACGAGCAGTACTTC. Translating it yields CASSSDREGPKYEQYF.

The V call is TRBV19, the J call TRBJ1-5; D not resolved. Trimming pared 0 bases from V and 5 bases from J, leaving 14 bases between. The CDR3 loop spans 16 amino acids. Germline CDR1 LNHDA, CDR2 SQIVND (reference sequence). In DNA, the CDR3 is TGTGCCAGTAGTATAGACCCCCCGGACTACTATCAGCCCCAGCATTTT. Residues: CASSIDPPDYYQPQHF.

In this sample, this clonotype turned up a few times. The chain joins TRBV6-1 to TRBJ2-7; 8 positions match TRBD1. Per germline, CDR1 MNHNS and CDR2 SASEGT. Losses at the gene ends were 6 bases for V and 4 bases for J; bases not matched to a gene: 11. The CDR3 is 15 amino acids. The CDR3 region is CASRLQGTGTYEQYF. The DNA for the CDR3 is TGTGCCAGCAGGTTGCAGGGGACAGGTACTTACGAGCAGTACTTC.

The sample holds a few counts of this clonotype. The chain combines TRBV3-1 with TRBJ2-1; either TRBD1 or TRBD2 may fit D (6 bases each). The germline CDR1 and CDR2 sequences are LGHDT and YNNKEL (reference sequence). Trimming left V 1 base short and J 12 bases short, with 16 bases between. This CDR3 spans 14 amino acids. As DNA, the CDR3 is TGTGCCAGCAGCCAAGGGGGGGCAGGTTTAGGGCAGTTCTTC. Residues: CASSQGGAGLGQFF.

DNA of the CDR3: TGTGCCAGCAGCACGGTGACTGAAGCTTTCTTT. The encoded protein is CASSTVTEAFF. The J gene is TRBJ1-1, the V gene TRBV5-8; D is ambiguous. The CDR3 spans 11 residues. Germline assignment: CDR1 SGHTS and CDR2 YDEGEE. V lost 4 bases, J lost 5 bases, and 6 bases lay in between.

This clonotype was observed at least ten times. The rearrangement joins TRBV7-6 to TRBJ2-1; perhaps TRBD1 as D (5 bases). The germline gives CDR1 SGHVS, CDR2 FNYEAQ. The CDR3 has 13 residues. Trimming left V 4 bases short and J 6 bases short, with 10 bases between. The CDR3 region is CASSSQGINEQFF. CDR3 DNA sequence: TGTGCCAGCAGCTCCCAGGGTATCAATGAGCAGTTCTTC.

This clonotype was counted at least ten times. V is TRBV5-1 and J is TRBJ1-1, with no clear D. The germline V and J ends were trimmed by 0 bases and 11 bases, with 17 bases remaining between them. Looked up from germline, CDR1 is SGHRS and CDR2 is YFSETQ. The CDR3 sequence is 14 residues long. Written as DNA, the CDR3 is TGCGCCAGCAGCTTGGACGAGGGAAGACAACTGGCTTTCTTT. Protein sequence: CASSLDEGRQLAFF.

The genes are TRBV20-1 and TRBJ1-2; D uncertain. This CDR3 comprises 13 residues. Germline V gives CDR1 DFQATT, CDR2 SNEGSKA (reference sequence). The V gene lost 1 base and the J gene lost 0 bases, with 6 bases spanning the gap. CDR3 protein: CSARAESNYGYTF. DNA for the CDR3: TGCAGTGCTAGAGCAGAATCTAACTATGGCTACACCTTC.

This clonotype appeared many times. The chain links TRBV11-2 to TRBJ1-5, with TRBD1 matching 9 bases. Germline V gene data show CDR1 as SGHAT and CDR2 as FQNNGV. The trim removed 5 bases at V and 2 bases at J, leaving 4 bases unmatched. This CDR3 contains 15 residues. DNA of the CDR3: TGTGCCAGCAGCCGGGACAGGGCCCGCAATCAGCCCCAGCATTTT. Its translation: CASSRDRARNQPQHF.

The CDR3 here is CASSLSRGGDGYNEQFF. CDR3 nucleotide sequence: TGTGCCAGCAGTTTATCTCGGGGGGGCGATGGCTACAATGAGCAGTTCTTC. V and J are TRBV28 and TRBJ2-1; 8 bases align to TRBD2. J was trimmed by 3 bases and V by 1 base; bases with no gene match: 8. Germline assignment: CDR1 MDHEN and CDR2 SYDVKM. The CDR3 length is 17 residues.

At least ten counts were recorded for this clonotype. The V call is TRBV7-9, the J call TRBJ1-2; D call uncertain. Germline-derived CDR1 and CDR2 are SEHNR and FQNEAQ (reference sequence). The CDR3 covers 14 residues. V gave up 8 bases and J gave up 8 bases, with 21 bases separating them. This CDR3 is CASEPGQLDGGYTF. CDR3 sequence (DNA): TGTGCCAGCGAACCGGGCCAACTCGATGGAGGCTACACCTTC.

The genes are TRBV6-1 and TRBJ2-1; 10 nucleotides line up with TRBD2. The V segment lost 6 bases and the J segment 8 bases; nucleotides outside the gene matches: 7. This CDR3 has 14 amino acids. The germline V gene has CDR1 MNHNS and CDR2 SASEGT. The DNA of the CDR3 is TGTGCCAGCAGGGCTAGCGGGAGACTTTATGAGCAGTTCTTC. Its translation is CASRASGRLYEQFF.

A note on this clonotype: This may be a read error, as it is one base from a much larger clone. This chain links TRBV29-1 with TRBJ2-3; perhaps TRBD1 as D (5 bases). Between the trimmed V and J ends, which lost 4 bases and 2 bases, there was a span of 10 bases. The CDR3 consists of 13 residues. Per germline, CDR1 SQVTM and CDR2 ANQGSEA. CDR3 region: CSVVGRYTDTQYF. For the CDR3, the DNA is TGCAGCGTTGTGGGGCGGTACACAGATACGCAGTATTTT.

Many counts were recorded for this clonotype. CDR3 DNA sequence: TGTGCCAGCTCCGAGGCGGGACAGGTATACAATGAGCAGTTCTTC. The encoded protein is CASSEAGQVYNEQFF. The V gene is TRBV9, the J gene TRBJ2-1; 8 nucleotides align to TRBD1. V was clipped by 7 bases and J by 4 bases; unmatched bases: 10. Germline CDR1 and CDR2: SGDLS and YYNGEE. The CDR3 spans 15 residues.

This clonotype was found many times. The J gene is TRBJ2-5, the V gene TRBV18, with D hard to call. Germline V gene sequence: CDR1 KGHSH, CDR2 LQKENI. V lost 3 bases and J 5 bases, leaving 13 bases between the germline ends. The CDR3 contains 14 residues. CDR3 in amino acids: CASSPFSGTETQYF. In nucleotides, the CDR3 is TGTGCCAGCTCACCTTTTTCGGGTACGGAGACCCAGTACTTC. Variable domain in full (rest from reference TRBV18 and TRBJ2-5): NAGVMQNPRHLVRRRGQEARLRCSPMKGHSHVYWYRQLPEEGLKFMVYLQKENIIDESGMPKERFSAEFPKEGPSILRIQQVVRGDSAAYFCASSPFSGTETQYFGPGTRLLVL.

This clonotype came up many times. The chain is built from TRBV6-1 and TRBJ2-7; the match to TRBD2 covers 13 bases. With V trimmed by 5 bases and J by 2 bases, 9 bases remained unmatched. The germline CDR1 and CDR2 sequences are MNHNS and SASEGT. This CDR3 region has 17 residues. In DNA form, the CDR3 reads TGTGCCAGCAGTCCCGGAGCGGGACTAGCGGGGACCTACGAGCAGTACTTC. It is translated as CASSPGAGLAGTYEQYF.

Many counts were recorded for this clonotype. The chain joins TRBV6-1 to TRBJ2-3; TRBD1 matches 9 bases. The ends lost 5 bases at V and 1 base at J; junction bases unmatched: 7. This CDR3 spans 16 amino acids. Germline-derived CDR1 and CDR2 are MNHNS and SASEGT. CDR3 region: CASSLTGGAGTDTQYF. In DNA, the CDR3 is TGTGCCAGCAGTTTAACAGGGGGCGCCGGCACAGATACGCAGTATTTT.

This clonotype was counted ten times or more. V usage is TRBV10-3 and J usage is TRBJ2-3; TRBD2 agrees at 7 bases. This CDR3 spans 14 amino acids. V lost 6 bases and J lost 2; bases outside the gene matches: 5. Germline-derived CDR1 and CDR2 are ENHRY and SYGVKD. The CDR3 loop is CAIRGAGITDTQYF. Here the CDR3 DNA reads TGTGCCATCAGGGGAGCGGGGATCACAGATACGCAGTATTTT.

This clonotype was counted many times. The chain couples TRBV15 to TRBJ2-1; D gene uncertain. Germline lookup yields CDR1 LNHNV and CDR2 YYDKDF (reference sequence). This CDR3 comprises 13 residues. The V end was cut by 0 bases, the J end by 7 bases, with 7 bases between. The CDR3 DNA follows: TGTGCCACCAGCAGAGATCGTCAGAATGAGCAGTTCTTC. Its translation: CATSRDRQNEQFF.

This clonotype was seen at least ten times. The chain combines TRBV10-3 with TRBJ2-1; 7 positions agree with TRBD2. The CDR3 sequence is 13 residues long. In germline, CDR1 is ENHRY, CDR2 SYGVKD. V shed 10 bases, J shed 7 bases, and the junction held 10 bases outside the gene matches. The CDR3 loop is CATSGGGGNEQFF. DNA for the CDR3: TGTGCCACCTCCGGTGGGGGAGGGAATGAGCAGTTCTTC.

The table lists this clonotype with a few counts. The chain has TRBV6-5 and TRBJ1-2, with 9 nucleotides matching TRBD1. Germline trimming cut 0 bases from V and 7 bases from J; bases unmatched to any gene: 0. This CDR3 contains 13 residues. Germline CDR1 and CDR2: MNHEY and SVGAGI. The CDR3 nucleotides are TGTGCCAGCAGTTACTCGGACAGGGGTGGCTACACCTTC. It encodes CASSYSDRGGYTF.

As to this clonotype: A much larger clone sits a single nucleotide away, making a read error possible. This chain links TRBV7-9 with TRBJ2-1; TRBD1 agrees at 8 bases. This CDR3 contains 15 residues. Unmatched junction bases numbered 10, after V lost 4 bases and J lost 8 bases. Germline V gene lookup returns CDR1 SEHNR and CDR2 FQNEAQ (reference sequence). The CDR3 DNA reads as TGTGCCAGCAGCTCTCCGGGACAGGTCGATGATGAGCAGTTCTTC. Translating gives CASSSPGQVDDEQFF.

At least ten counts were recorded for this clonotype. The chain recombines TRBV20-1 with TRBJ1-1; D possibly corresponds to TRBD1 (5 bases). The CDR3 spans 11 residues. Deletions cut 5 bases from V and 14 bases from J, with 18 bases between. Germline V CDR1 and CDR2: DFQATT, SNEGSKA (reference sequence). CDR3 protein: CSAAPRDGHFF. For the CDR3, the DNA is TGCAGTGCTGCCCCCCGGGACGGGCACTTCTTT.

This clonotype occurred many times. The V and J genes are TRBV6-1 and TRBJ1-1; D ambiguous. The germline V and J ends were trimmed by 6 bases and 4 bases, with 12 bases remaining between them. This CDR3 region has 13 residues. The germline CDR1 and CDR2 sequences are MNHNS and SASEGT. CDR3 bases: TGTGCCAGCAGCTACCGAAGTGGCACTGAAGCTTTCTTT. Translating gives CASSYRSGTEAFF.

This clonotype was recorded at least ten times. The rearrangement joins TRBV24-1 to TRBJ2-1; D remains ambiguous. Germline lookup yields CDR1 KGHDR and CDR2 SFDVKD. V gave up 0 bases and J gave up 6 bases, with 5 bases separating them. This CDR3 spans 13 amino acids. The CDR3 reads CATSDLESNEQFF. In DNA, the CDR3 is TGTGCCACCAGTGATTTGGAGTCCAATGAGCAGTTCTTC.

This clonotype was detected many times. Germline and junction disagree at one end, which may indicate a read error. The chain has TRBV10-3 and TRBJ2-5; a possible D gene is TRBD1 (5 bases). Germline values: CDR1 ENHRY, CDR2 SYGVKD. CDR3 length equals 13 residues. The CDR3 bases are TGTGCCACCAGTGTAGACAGTCGGGAGACCCAGTACTTC. Translating gives CATSVDSRETQYF.

This clonotype has more than one count but fewer than ten. This chain joins TRBV6-1 and TRBJ1-4; D is possibly TRBD1 (5 bases). Per the germline V gene, CDR1 is MNHNS and CDR2 is SASEGT. The V end was cut by 4 bases, the J end by 4 bases, with 10 bases between. This CDR3 contains 14 residues. Here the CDR3 DNA reads TGTGCCAGCAGTGTACCAGGGAATAATGAAAAACTGTTTTTT. It translates to CASSVPGNNEKLFF.

CDR3 protein: CATKIPRGVTDTQYF. DNA for the CDR3: TGTGCCACCAAAATCCCGCGGGGGGTTACAGATACGCAGTATTTT. This chain uses TRBV15 with TRBJ2-3; the match to TRBD2 covers 8 bases. Germline loops: CDR1 LNHNV, CDR2 YYDKDF (reference sequence). J was trimmed by 3 bases and V by 7 bases; bases with no gene match: 9. There are 15 residues in the CDR3.

This clonotype was seen ten or more times. The chain is built from TRBV7-3 and TRBJ2-5; D gene ambiguous. The V and J ends lost 2 bases and 0 bases respectively, with 10 bases between them. Germline CDR1 reads SGHTA; CDR2 reads FQGTGA. The CDR3 contains 15 residues. CDR3 residues: CASSLSPEYQETQYF. CDR3 DNA sequence: TGTGCCAGCAGCTTATCCCCAGAGTACCAAGAGACCCAGTACTTC.

This clonotype came up many times. J is TRBJ2-3 and V is TRBV20-1; the D gene is possibly TRBD1 (5 bases). Germline V gives CDR1 DFQATT, CDR2 SNEGSKA (reference sequence). Trimming pared 3 bases from V and 2 bases from J, leaving 15 bases between. The CDR3 runs to 15 residues. CDR3 sequence (DNA): TGCAGTGCTAGTAAGGACACCGGCTTCACAGATACGCAGTATTTT. It yields the protein CSASKDTGFTDTQYF.